This T cell receptor beta chain was sequenced for a study of cytomegalovirus exposure and HLA in healthy donors. About the research overall: A prior analysis found around 110 million unique TCR beta sequences from around 180 million T cells. Among fewer than 500 genotyped donors, roughly 80% fell in the Caucasian-associated ancestry cluster.

Points on this clone: As yet, its antigen is unknown.

V lost 5 bases, J lost 5 bases, and 9 bases stayed unmatched. The germline CDR1 and CDR2 sequences are SGHRS and YFSETQ. The CDR3 has 15 residues. Whole-study findings and limits: An analysis that came later showed most CMV-associated TCR beta chains appearing HLA-restricted. Sequencing probably produced one cluster of sequence variants that were highly shared.

60 Vbeta and 13 Jbeta primers were used in PCR. The data were produced by immunoSEQ multiplex PCR, yet TCRdb's version contains in-frame clones alone and is incomplete. The sample contains over 110,000 clones, 79% of which appear only once. Sequencing was performed on PBMCs. The clonotype comes from a female donor in good health and CMV-seronegative. The chain links TRBV5-1 to TRBJ2-5, with 10 bases identical to TRBD2. As DNA, the CDR3 is TGCGCCAGCAGTTCGGAGCGGGGGGGCACGGAGACCCAGTACTTC. Its translation: CASSSERGGTETQYF.